These 14 T cell receptor beta chains share one sample of origin, sequenced in a study of T cells after yellow fever vaccination. TCRdb recomputed calls from the 5' RACE reads with MiXCR, one row per CDR3 protein. The table records 600,000 to 750,000 distinct CDR3 sequences, approximately 13% of them present only once. The sequencing here drew on PBMCs, taken on the day of the yellow fever booster vaccination. The receptors come from a man aged 30 to 39 who received the YFV17D yellow fever vaccine.

A few counts support this clonotype. The J gene is TRBJ2-2, the V gene TRBV9; TRBD1 or TRBD2 may be the D gene (5 bases each). The CDR3 totals 16 residues. Germline V CDR1 and CDR2: SGDLS, YYNGEE. The germline V and J ends were trimmed by 3 bases and 0 bases, with 12 bases remaining between them. The CDR3 region has the DNA TGTGCCAGCAGCGAAGGGACCGCTGCGAACACCGGGGAGCTGTTTTTT. Residues: CASSEGTAANTGELFF.

This clonotype was seen only a few times. The chain couples TRBV20-1 to TRBJ2-7, with D perhaps matching TRBD1 (6 bases). Looked up from germline, CDR1 is DFQATT and CDR2 is SNEGSKA (reference sequence). CDR3 length: 13 residues. V was trimmed by 4 bases and J by 3 bases, leaving 13 bases between them. In DNA, the CDR3 is TGCAGTGCTAACCCGGGACATTACTACGAGCAGTACTTC. Protein product: CSANPGHYYEQYF.

This clonotype showed up just a few times. The rearrangement links TRBV7-2 to TRBJ2-1, with D maybe TRBD2 (6 bases). V was clipped by 8 bases and J by 0 bases, with 14 bases between them. Germline assignment: CDR1 SGHTA and CDR2 FQGNSA. The CDR3 is 15 amino acids. The chain's CDR3 is CASGRAGSSYNEQFF. Here the CDR3 DNA reads TGTGCCAGCGGGCGGGCGGGGAGCTCCTACAATGAGCAGTTCTTC. Using reference TRBV7-2 and TRBJ2-1 for the parts outside the CDR3, the full variable domain is GAGVSQSPSNKVTEKGKDVELRCDPISGHTALYWYRQSLGQGLEFLIYFQGNSAPDKSGLPSDRFSAERTGGSVSTLTIQRTQQEDSAVYLCASGRAGSSYNEQFFGPGTRLTVL.

There are many counts of this clonotype. V usage is TRBV20-1 and J usage is TRBJ2-5, with D perhaps matching TRBD1 or TRBD2 (5 bases each). This CDR3 region has 14 residues. The V end lost 1 base, the J end lost 4 bases, and 13 bases lay between the germline ends. CDR1 and CDR2 (germline): DFQATT, SNEGSKA (reference sequence). CDR3 in DNA: TGCAGTGCTAGAGGGGACCGCGGAGGAGAGACCCAGTACTTC. Translation gives CSARGDRGGETQYF.

This clonotype was observed at least ten times. CDR3 protein: CASSQPLRRRQNDNEQFF. The CDR3 region has the DNA TGTGCCAGCAGCCAACCTCTCCGGCGGAGACAAAATGACAATGAGCAGTTCTTC. The chain links TRBV3-1 to TRBJ2-1; D uncertain. V was pared by 2 bases and J by 5 bases, with 22 bases between. This CDR3 spans 18 amino acids. Germline V gene sequence: CDR1 LGHDT, CDR2 YNNKEL (reference sequence).

The chain employs TRBV25-1 and TRBJ2-7, with 8 bases fitting TRBD2. The trim removed 5 bases at V and 3 bases at J, leaving 3 bases unmatched. Germline CDR1 and CDR2: MGHDK and SYGVNS. This CDR3 has 13 amino acids. Written as DNA, the CDR3 is TGTGCCAGCAGTTCAGCGGGGGTCTACGAGCAGTACTTC. Translated, it gives CASSSAGVYEQYF.

The genes are TRBV28 and TRBJ2-2, with 11 positions matching TRBD1. Trimming at V came to 3 bases and at J to 4 bases, leaving 10 bases not matched to a gene. The CDR3 runs 18 residues. CDR1 and CDR2 (germline): MDHEN, SYDVKM. The CDR3 sequence is CASSLFSAGTGGTGELFF. CDR3 bases: TGTGCCAGCAGTTTGTTTAGCGCCGGGACAGGGGGCACCGGGGAGCTGTTTTTT.

This clonotype was seen ten or more times. The rearrangement links TRBV18 to TRBJ2-1; 15 nucleotides align to TRBD2. J lost 7 bases, V lost 0 bases, and 1 base had no gene match. Germline V gives CDR1 KGHSH, CDR2 LQKENI. The CDR3 contains 16 residues. The CDR3 spells CASSPPGLAGGNEQFF. The CDR3, as DNA: TGTGCCAGCTCACCACCGGGACTAGCGGGAGGAAATGAGCAGTTCTTC.

This sequence joins TRBV2 and TRBJ1-2, with D unresolved. The CDR3 contains 13 residues. Trimming took 6 bases from V and 4 from J, leaving 12 bases between them. Germline V gene lookup returns CDR1 SNHLY and CDR2 FYNNEI. The CDR3 bases are TGTGCCAGCAGCGTCCGCTCCCCCTATGGCTACACCTTC. Translated, it gives CASSVRSPYGYTF.

This clonotype was detected a few times. This chain links TRBV3-1 with TRBJ2-5; TRBD2 matches at 11 bases. V shed 1 base and J 4 bases; nucleotides not matched to a gene: 5. The germline V gene has CDR1 LGHDT and CDR2 YNNKEL (reference sequence). The CDR3 extends over 16 amino acids. DNA of the CDR3: TGTGCCAGCAGCCAAGGATCCCTAGCGGGAGGAGAGACCCAGTACTTC. This encodes CASSQGSLAGGETQYF.

This clonotype has just a few counts. In nucleotides, the CDR3 is TGTGCCAGCAGTCCCCAGTGGACTAGCGCCCCAGAGACCCAGTACTTC. The encoded protein is CASSPQWTSAPETQYF. This rearrangement joins TRBV6-4 to TRBJ2-5, with 9 bases lining up with TRBD2. The V gene's germline CDR1 is MRHNA and CDR2 SNTAGT. The CDR3 length is 16 residues. With V trimmed by 5 bases and J by 4 bases, 11 bases remained unmatched.

This clonotype came up a few times. This chain uses TRBV20-1 with TRBJ1-2, with 7 bases identical to TRBD1. Germline values: CDR1 DFQATT, CDR2 SNEGSKA (reference sequence). CDR3 size: 13 residues. V gave up 6 bases and J gave up 4 bases; unmatched junction bases: 8. For the CDR3, the DNA is TGCAGTGCCCGGGACAGACTAAGCTATGGCTACACCTTC. It is translated as CSARDRLSYGYTF.

This sequence joins TRBV4-2 and TRBJ2-7; TRBD2 matches at 11 bases. J lost 2 bases, V lost 0 bases, and 3 bases had no gene match. This CDR3 comprises 16 residues. CDR1 LGHNA and CDR2 YNFKEQ come from the germline V gene. The CDR3 bases are TGTGCCAGCAGCCAAGAGCGACTAGCGGGGCCCTACGAGCAGTACTTC. Its protein is CASSQERLAGPYEQYF.

The chain carries TRBV5-1 and TRBJ2-5; D possibly corresponds to TRBD2 (6 bases). The V and J ends lost 0 bases and 2 bases respectively, with 11 bases between them. This CDR3 has 15 amino acids. Germline CDR1 is SGHRS and CDR2 is YFSETQ. CDR3 DNA: TGCGCCAGCAGCTTGGCGGTAGCGGAGCAAGAGACCCAGTACTTC. Its protein is CASSLAVAEQETQYF.